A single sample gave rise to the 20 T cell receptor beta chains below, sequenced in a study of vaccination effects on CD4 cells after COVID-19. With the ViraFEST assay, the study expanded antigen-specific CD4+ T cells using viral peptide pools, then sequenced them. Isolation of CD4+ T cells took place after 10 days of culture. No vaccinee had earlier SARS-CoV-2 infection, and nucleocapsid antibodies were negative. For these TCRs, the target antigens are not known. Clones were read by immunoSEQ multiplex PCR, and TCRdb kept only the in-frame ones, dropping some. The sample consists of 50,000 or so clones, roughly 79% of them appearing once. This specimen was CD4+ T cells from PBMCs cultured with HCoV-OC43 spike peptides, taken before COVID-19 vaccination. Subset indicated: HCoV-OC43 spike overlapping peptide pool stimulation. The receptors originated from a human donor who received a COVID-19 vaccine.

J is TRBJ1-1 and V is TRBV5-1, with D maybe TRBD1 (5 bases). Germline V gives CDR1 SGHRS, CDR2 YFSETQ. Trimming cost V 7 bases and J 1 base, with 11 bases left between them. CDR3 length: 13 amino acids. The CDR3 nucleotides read TGCGCCAGCGGGGGGGGATCGAACACTGAAGCTTTCTTT. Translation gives CASGGGSNTEAFF.

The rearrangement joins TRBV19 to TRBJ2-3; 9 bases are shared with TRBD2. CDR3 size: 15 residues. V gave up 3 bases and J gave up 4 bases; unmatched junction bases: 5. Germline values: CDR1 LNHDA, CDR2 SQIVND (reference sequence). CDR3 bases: TGTGCCAGTAGTATCGTGGGCGGGGGGGCAGATACGCAGTATTTT. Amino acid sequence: CASSIVGGGADTQYF.

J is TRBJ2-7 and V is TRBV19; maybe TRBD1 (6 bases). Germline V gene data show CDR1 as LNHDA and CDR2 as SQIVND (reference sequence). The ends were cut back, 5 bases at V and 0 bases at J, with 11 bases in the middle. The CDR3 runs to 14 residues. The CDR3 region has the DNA TGTGCCAGTAGTCCAGACAGGAGCTCCTACGAGCAGTACGTC. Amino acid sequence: CASSPDRSSYEQYV.

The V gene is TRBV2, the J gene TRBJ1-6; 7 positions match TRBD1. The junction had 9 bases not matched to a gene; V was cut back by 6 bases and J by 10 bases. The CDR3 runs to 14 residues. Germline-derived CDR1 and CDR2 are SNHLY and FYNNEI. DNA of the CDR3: TGTGCCAGCAGCCTCCTTGACAGGGAATCACCCCTCCACTTT. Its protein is CASSLLDRESPLHF.

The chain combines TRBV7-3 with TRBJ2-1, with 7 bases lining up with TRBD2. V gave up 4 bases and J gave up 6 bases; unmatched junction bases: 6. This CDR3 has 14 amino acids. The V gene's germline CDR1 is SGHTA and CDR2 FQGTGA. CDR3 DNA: TGTGCCAGCAGCTCAGGGAGGGCAAGCAATGAGCAGTTCTTC. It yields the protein CASSSGRASNEQFF.

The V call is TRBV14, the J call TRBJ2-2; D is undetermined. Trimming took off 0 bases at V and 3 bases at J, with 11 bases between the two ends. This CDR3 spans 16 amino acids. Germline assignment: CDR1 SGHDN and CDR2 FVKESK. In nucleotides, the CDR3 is TGTGCCAGCAGCCAAGAATGGGGAACGGACACCGGGGAGCTGTTTTTT. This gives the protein CASSQEWGTDTGELFF.

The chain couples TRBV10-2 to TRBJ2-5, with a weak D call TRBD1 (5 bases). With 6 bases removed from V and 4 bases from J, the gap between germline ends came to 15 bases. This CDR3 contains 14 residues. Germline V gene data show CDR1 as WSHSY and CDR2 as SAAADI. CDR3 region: CASSATDLGETQYF. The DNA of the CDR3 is TGCGCCAGCAGCGCGACAGATCTCGGAGAGACCCAGTACTTC.

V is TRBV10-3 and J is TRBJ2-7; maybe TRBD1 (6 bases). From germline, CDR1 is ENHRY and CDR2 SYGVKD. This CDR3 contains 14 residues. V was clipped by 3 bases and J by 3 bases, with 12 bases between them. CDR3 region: CAISDDEGGYEQYV. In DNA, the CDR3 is TGTGCCATCAGTGATGATGAAGGGGGCTACGAGCAGTACGTC.

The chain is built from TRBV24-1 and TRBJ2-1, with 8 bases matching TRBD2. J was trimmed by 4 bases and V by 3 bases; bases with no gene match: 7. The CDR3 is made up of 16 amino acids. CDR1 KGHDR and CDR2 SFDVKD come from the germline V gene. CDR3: CATSDAGGATYNEQFF. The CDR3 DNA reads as TGTGCCACCAGTGATGCCGGGGGGGCGACTTACAATGAGCAGTTCTTC.

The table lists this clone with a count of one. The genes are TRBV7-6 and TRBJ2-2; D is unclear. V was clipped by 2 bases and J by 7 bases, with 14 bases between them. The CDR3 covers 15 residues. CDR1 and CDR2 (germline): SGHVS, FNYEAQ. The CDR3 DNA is TGTGCCAGCAGCTTACTGGGGTCCGGCAGCGGGGAGCTGTTTTTT. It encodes CASSLLGSGSGELFF. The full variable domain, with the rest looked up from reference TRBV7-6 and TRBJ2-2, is GAGVSQSPRYKVTKRGQDVALRCDPISGHVSLYWYRQALGQGPEFLTYFNYEAQQDKSGLPNDRFSAERPEGSISTLTIQRTEQRDSAMYRCASSLLGSGSGELFFGEGSRLTVL.

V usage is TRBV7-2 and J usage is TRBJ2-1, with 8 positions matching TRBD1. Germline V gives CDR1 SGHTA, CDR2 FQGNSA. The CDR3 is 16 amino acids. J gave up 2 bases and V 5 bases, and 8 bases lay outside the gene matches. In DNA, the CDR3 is TGTGCCAGCAGCCGCCGGACAGGGCTTACCTACAATGAGCAGTTCTTC. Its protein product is CASSRRTGLTYNEQFF.

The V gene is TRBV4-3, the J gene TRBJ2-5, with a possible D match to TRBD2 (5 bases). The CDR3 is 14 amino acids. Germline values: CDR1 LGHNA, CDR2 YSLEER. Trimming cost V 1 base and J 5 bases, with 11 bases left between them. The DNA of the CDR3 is TGCGCCAGCAGCCAAGGGAACAGAGGGGAGACCCAGTACTTC. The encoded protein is CASSQGNRGETQYF.

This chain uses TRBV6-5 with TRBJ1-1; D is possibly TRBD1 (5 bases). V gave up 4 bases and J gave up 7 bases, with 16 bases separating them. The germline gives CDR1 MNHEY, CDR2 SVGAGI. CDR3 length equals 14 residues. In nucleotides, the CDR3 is TGTGCCAGCAGTTCCTTGGACACGGGCCGTGAAGCTTTCTTT. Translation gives CASSSLDTGREAFF.

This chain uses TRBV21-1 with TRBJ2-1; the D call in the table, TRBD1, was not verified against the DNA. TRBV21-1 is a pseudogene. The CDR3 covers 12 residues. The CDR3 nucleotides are TGTGCCAGCACCGACAGTCAAAGGGTGCAGTTCTTC. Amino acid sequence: CASTDSQRVQFF.

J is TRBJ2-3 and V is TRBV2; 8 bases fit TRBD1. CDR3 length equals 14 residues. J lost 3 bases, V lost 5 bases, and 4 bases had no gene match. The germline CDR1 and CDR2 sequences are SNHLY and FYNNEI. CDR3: CASSWDRRTDTQYF. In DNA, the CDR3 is TGTGCCAGCAGTTGGGACAGGAGGACAGATACGCAGTATTTT.

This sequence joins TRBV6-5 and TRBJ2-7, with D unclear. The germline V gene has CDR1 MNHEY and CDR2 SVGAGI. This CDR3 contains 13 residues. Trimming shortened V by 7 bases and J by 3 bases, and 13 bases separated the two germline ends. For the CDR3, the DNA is TGTGCCAGCATCGGGCAGTACCACTACGAGCAGTACGTC. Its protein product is CASIGQYHYEQYV.

CDR3 residues: CASSVGQGAADTQYF. In nucleotides, the CDR3 is TGTGCCAGCAGCGTTGGTCAGGGGGCGGCAGATACGCAGTATTTT. The rearrangement uses TRBV5-4 and TRBJ2-3, with 8 nucleotides matching TRBD1. J lost 4 bases, V lost 4 bases, and 8 bases had no gene match. CDR1 SGHNT and CDR2 YYREEE come from the germline V gene (reference sequence). The length of the CDR3 is 15 residues.

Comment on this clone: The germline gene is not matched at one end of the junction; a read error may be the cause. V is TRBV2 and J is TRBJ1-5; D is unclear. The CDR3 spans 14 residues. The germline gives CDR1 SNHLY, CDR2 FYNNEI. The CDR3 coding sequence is TGTGCCAGCAGTGAAGTAGATAGCAGTCAGCCCCAGCATTTT. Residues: CASSEVDSSQPQHF.

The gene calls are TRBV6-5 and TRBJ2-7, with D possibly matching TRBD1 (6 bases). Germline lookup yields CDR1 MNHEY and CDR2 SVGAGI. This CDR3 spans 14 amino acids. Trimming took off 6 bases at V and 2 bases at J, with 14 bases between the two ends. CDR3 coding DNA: TGTGCCAGCAGCCCGACAGGCCCCCCCTACGAGCAGTACGTC. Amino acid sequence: CASSPTGPPYEQYV.

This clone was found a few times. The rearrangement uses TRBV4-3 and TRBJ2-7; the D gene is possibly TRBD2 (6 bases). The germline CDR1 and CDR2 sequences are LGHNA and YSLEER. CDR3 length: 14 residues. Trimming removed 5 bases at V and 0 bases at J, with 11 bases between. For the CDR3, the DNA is TGCGCCAGCAGCACGACCGGGAGCTCCTACGAGCAGTACGTC. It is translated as CASSTTGSSYEQYV.